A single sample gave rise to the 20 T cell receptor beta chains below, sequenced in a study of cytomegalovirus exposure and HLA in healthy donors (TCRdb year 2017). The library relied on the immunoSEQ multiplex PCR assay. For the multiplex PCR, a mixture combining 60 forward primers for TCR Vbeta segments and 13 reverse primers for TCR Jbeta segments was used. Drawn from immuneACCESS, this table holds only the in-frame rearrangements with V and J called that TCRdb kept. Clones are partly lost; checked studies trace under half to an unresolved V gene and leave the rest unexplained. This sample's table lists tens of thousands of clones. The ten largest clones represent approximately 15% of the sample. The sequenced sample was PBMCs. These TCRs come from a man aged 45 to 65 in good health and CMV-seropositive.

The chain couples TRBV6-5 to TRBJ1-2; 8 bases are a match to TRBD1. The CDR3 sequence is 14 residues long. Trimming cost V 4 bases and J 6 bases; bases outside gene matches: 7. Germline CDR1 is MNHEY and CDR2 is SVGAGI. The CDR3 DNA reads TGTGCCAGCAGTTCCGCGAGGACAGGGCATGGCTACACCTTC. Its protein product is CASSSARTGHGYTF.

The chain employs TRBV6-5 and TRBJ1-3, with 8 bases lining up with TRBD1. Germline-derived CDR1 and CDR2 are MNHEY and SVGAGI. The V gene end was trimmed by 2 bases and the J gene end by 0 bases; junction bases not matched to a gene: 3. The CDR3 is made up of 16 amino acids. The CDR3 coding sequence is TGTGCCAGCAGTTACGGACAGGGAGCCTCTGGAAACACCATATATTTT. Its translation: CASSYGQGASGNTIYF.

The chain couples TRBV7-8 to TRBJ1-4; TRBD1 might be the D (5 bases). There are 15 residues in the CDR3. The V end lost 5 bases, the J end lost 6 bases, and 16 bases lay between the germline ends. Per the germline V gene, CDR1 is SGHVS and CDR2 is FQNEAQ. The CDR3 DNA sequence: TGTGCCAGCAGCGGAGGGGCCCTAGGGGATGAAAAACTGTTTTTT. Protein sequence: CASSGGALGDEKLFF. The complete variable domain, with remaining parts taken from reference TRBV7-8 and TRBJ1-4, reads GAGVSQSPRYKVAKRGQDVALRCDPISGHVSLFWYQQALGQGPEFLTYFQNEAQLDKSGLPSDRFFAERPEGSVSTLKIQRTQQEDSAVYLCASSGGALGDEKLFFGSGTQLSVL.

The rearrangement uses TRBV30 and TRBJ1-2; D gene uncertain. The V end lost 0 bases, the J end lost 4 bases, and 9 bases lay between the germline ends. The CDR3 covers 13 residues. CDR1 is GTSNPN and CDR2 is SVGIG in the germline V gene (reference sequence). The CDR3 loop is CAWSVILPYGYTF. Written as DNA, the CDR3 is TGTGCCTGGAGTGTAATACTCCCCTATGGCTACACCTTC. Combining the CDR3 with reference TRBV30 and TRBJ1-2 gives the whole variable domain SQTIHQWPATLVQPVGSPLSLECTVEGTSNPNLYWYRQAAGRGLQLLFYSVGIGQISSEVPQNLSASRPQDRQFILSSKKLLLSDSGFYLCAWSVILPYGYTFGSGTRLTVV.

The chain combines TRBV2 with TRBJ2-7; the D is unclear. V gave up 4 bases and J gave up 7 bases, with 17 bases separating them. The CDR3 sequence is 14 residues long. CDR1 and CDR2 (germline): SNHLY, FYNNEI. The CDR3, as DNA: TGTGCCAGCAGTGTATATAGCATATCTGGGGAGCAGTACTTC. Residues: CASSVYSISGEQYF.

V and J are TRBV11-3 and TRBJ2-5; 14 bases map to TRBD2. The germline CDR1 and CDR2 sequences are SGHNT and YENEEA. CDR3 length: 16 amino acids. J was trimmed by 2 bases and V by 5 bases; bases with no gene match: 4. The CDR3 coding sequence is TGTGCCAGCAGCGCGGGACTAGCGGGAGCTCAAGAGACCCAGTACTTC. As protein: CASSAGLAGAQETQYF.

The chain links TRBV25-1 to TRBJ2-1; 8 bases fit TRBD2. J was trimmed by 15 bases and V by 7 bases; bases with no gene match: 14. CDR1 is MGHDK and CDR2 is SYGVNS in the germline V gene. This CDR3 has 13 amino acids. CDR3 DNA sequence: TGTGCCAGCAACTCTTTAGCGGGGACTAGTCTGTTCTTC. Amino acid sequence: CASNSLAGTSLFF.

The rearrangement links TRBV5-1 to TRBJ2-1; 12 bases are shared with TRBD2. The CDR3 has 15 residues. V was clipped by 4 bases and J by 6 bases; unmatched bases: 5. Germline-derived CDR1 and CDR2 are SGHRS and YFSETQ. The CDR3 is CASSLLAGGGNEQFF. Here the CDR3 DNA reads TGCGCCAGCAGCCTACTAGCGGGGGGAGGCAATGAGCAGTTCTTC.

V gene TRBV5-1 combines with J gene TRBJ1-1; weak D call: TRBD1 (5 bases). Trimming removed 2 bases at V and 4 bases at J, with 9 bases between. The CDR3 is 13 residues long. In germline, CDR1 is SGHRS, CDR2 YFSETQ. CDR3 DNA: TGCGCCAGCAGCTTTACGGGGGGCACTGAAGCTTTCTTT. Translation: CASSFTGGTEAFF.

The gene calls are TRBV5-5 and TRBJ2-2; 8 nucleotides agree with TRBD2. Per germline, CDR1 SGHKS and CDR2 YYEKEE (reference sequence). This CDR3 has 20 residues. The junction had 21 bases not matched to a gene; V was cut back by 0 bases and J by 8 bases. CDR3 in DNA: TGTGCCAGCAGCTTGGGGACCCCTTTCGGGAGGGAGCGAGAGAAGGGGGAGCTGTTTTTT. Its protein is CASSLGTPFGREREKGELFF.

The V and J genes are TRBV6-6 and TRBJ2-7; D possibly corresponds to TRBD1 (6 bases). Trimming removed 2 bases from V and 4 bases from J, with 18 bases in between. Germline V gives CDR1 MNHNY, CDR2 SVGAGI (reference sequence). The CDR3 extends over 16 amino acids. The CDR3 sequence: CASSYPNRQVGYEQYF. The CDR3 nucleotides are TGTGCCAGCAGTTACCCAAATCGACAGGTTGGGTACGAGCAGTACTTC.

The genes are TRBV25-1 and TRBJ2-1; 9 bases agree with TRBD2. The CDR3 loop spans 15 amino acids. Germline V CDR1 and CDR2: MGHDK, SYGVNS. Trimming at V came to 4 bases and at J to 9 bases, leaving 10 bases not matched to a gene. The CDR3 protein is CASSVTSGLRGEQFF. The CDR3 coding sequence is TGTGCCAGCAGTGTGACTAGCGGCTTAAGGGGTGAGCAGTTCTTC.

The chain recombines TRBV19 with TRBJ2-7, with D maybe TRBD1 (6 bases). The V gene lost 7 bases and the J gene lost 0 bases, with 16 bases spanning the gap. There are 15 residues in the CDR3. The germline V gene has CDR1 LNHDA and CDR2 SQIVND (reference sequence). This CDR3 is CASTYSSGASYEQYF. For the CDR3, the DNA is TGTGCCAGTACCTATAGTTCAGGGGCCTCCTACGAGCAGTACTTC.

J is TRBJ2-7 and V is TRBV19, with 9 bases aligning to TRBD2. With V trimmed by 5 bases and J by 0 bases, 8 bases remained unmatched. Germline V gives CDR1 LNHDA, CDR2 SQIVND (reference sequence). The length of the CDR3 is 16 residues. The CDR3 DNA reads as TGTGCCAGTAGTTACCGCATAGCGGGAGCCTCCTACGAGCAGTACTTC. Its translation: CASSYRIAGASYEQYF.

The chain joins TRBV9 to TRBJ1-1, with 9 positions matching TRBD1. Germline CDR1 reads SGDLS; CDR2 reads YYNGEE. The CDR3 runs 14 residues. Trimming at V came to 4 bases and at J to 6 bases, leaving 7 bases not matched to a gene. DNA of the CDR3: TGTGCCAGCAGCTTCGGACAGGGGACGGCTGAAGCTTTCTTT. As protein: CASSFGQGTAEAFF.

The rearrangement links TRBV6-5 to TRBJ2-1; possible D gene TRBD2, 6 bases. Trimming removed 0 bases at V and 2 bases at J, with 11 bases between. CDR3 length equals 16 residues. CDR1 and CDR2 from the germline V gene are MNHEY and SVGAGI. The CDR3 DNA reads TGTGCCAGCAGTTACTCGTTGACGGGAGCCTACAATGAGCAGTTCTTC. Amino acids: CASSYSLTGAYNEQFF.

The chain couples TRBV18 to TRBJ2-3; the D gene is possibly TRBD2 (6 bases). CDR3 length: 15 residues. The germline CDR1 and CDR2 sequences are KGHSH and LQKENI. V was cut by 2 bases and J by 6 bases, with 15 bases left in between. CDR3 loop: CASSPAGSASDTQYF. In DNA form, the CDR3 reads TGTGCCAGCTCACCAGCGGGGTCGGCGTCGGATACGCAGTATTTT.

Here the CDR3 DNA reads TGCGCCAGCAGCCAAAATATCCTAGCGGGAGGGTCGACCGGGGAGCTGTTTTTT. Translation: CASSQNILAGGSTGELFF. The rearrangement joins TRBV4-1 to TRBJ2-2; 12 bases fit TRBD2. V trimming: 2 bases; J trimming: 5 bases; junction bases outside the gene matches: 9. The CDR3 sequence is 18 residues long. The germline CDR1 and CDR2 sequences are MGHRA and YSYEKL.

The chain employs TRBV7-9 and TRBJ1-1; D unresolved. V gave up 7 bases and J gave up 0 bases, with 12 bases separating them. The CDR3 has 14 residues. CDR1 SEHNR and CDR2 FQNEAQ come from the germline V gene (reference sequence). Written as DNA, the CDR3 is TGTGCCAGCACCCTAGGATTGGTGAACACTGAAGCTTTCTTT. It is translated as CASTLGLVNTEAFF.

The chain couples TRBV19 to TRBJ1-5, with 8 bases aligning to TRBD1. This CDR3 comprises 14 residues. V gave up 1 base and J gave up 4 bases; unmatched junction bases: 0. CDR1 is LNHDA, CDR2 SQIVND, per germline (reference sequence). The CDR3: CASSIGQGNQPQHF. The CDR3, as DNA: TGTGCCAGTAGTATAGGACAGGGGAATCAGCCCCAGCATTTT.